This record concerns one T cell receptor beta chain sequence. Its antigen is not identified. TCR beta cDNA libraries included unique molecular identifiers. With roughly 0.85 to 11 million T cells as the source, a few hundred thousand cDNA molecules resulted. Each CDR3 protein gets one entry after TCRdb re-called the PCR reads with MiXCR. The table shows approximately 660,000 distinct CDR3 sequences, with roughly three fifths occurring only once. These data originate in a study of post-analysis software for immune sequencing data. Turning to the study itself: The cohort encompassed relapsing-remitting, secondary progressive and progressive-relapsing multiple sclerosis disease courses. General study findings and limits: Several TRBV segments, TRBV5-6, TRBV5-1 and TRBV20-1 among them, were found more frequent in patients than controls. Controls significantly exceeded multiple sclerosis patients in normalized Chao1 diversity.

Trimming removed 5 bases from V and 4 bases from J; junction bases left unmatched: 10. The CDR3 runs 14 residues. Per germline, CDR1 DFQATT and CDR2 SNEGSKA (reference sequence). V and J are TRBV20-1 and TRBJ1-2; 7 nucleotides align to TRBD1. This sequence was found in a girl aged 2 to 10 with multiple sclerosis. Input material: blood. CDR3 amino acids: CSADGQAGFYGYTF. CDR3 nucleotide sequence: TGCAGTGCTGATGGACAGGCTGGGTTCTATGGCTACACCTTC.